Each of the 29 T cell receptor beta chains below was sequenced from the same sample in a study of blood T cell repertoires in COVID-19. Sequencing used immunoSEQ multiplex PCR; TCRdb keeps in-frame clones, though not all of them. In the table there are 300,000 to 400,000 clones, roughly 90% of which are singletons. The sequencing input was PBMCs or T cells enriched from blood (not recorded which). The receptors originated from a woman aged 25-40 years with acute COVID-19.

The chain is built from TRBV10-3 and TRBJ1-5, with 7 bases lining up with TRBD1. The CDR3 is made up of 15 amino acids. In germline, CDR1 is ENHRY, CDR2 SYGVKD. The ends lost 6 bases at V and 2 bases at J; junction bases unmatched: 7. Written as DNA, the CDR3 is TGTGCCATCAGCCAGGGACAGTCGGGCAATCAGCCCCAGCATTTT. Its translation: CAISQGQSGNQPQHF.

The J gene is TRBJ2-5, the V gene TRBV7-6, with 8 bases that match TRBD1. CDR1 is SGHVS and CDR2 is FNYEAQ in the germline V gene. The CDR3 sequence is 16 residues long. V was pared by 3 bases and J by 5 bases, with 11 bases of the junction left unmatched. DNA for the CDR3: TGTGCCAGCAGCTTCTTCGGCAGGGGGCCATGGGAGACCCAGTACTTC. This translates into CASSFFGRGPWETQYF. The whole variable domain, filled in from reference TRBV7-6 and TRBJ2-5, reads GAGVSQSPRYKVTKRGQDVALRCDPISGHVSLYWYRQALGQGPEFLTYFNYEAQQDKSGLPNDRFSAERPEGSISTLTIQRTEQRDSAMYRCASSFFGRGPWETQYFGPGTRLLVL.

The V call is TRBV7-9, the J call TRBJ2-3; TRBD2 matches at 7 bases. Germline CDR1 and CDR2: SEHNR and FQNEAQ (reference sequence). The CDR3 loop spans 18 amino acids. The V and J ends lost 0 bases and 1 base, in that order; junction bases with no gene match: 10. The DNA for the CDR3 is TGTGCCAGCAGCTTAGCAGGGGTCGGCGGGGGTGGCACAGATACGCAGTATTTT. It translates to CASSLAGVGGGGTDTQYF.

The chain uses TRBV24-1 and TRBJ1-1; D uncertain. Per germline, CDR1 KGHDR and CDR2 SFDVKD. Trimming took 0 bases from V and 1 from J, leaving 8 bases between them. This CDR3 is 15 amino acids long. CDR3 residues: CATSDLKRANTEAFF. In DNA form, the CDR3 reads TGTGCCACCAGTGATTTGAAGCGGGCGAACACTGAAGCTTTCTTT.

V usage is TRBV5-6 and J usage is TRBJ1-6, with D perhaps TRBD1 (6 bases). V was shortened by 0 bases and J by 5 bases, with 12 bases between the two germline ends. Germline-derived CDR1 and CDR2 are SGHDT and YYEEEE. There are 16 residues in the CDR3. Here the CDR3 reads CASSLGTANNNSPLHF. CDR3 coding DNA: TGTGCCAGCAGCTTGGGGACAGCGAACAATAATTCACCCCTCCACTTT.

This chain uses TRBV9 with TRBJ2-7; D may be TRBD1 (5 bases). Trimming removed 0 bases at V and 2 bases at J, with 9 bases between. The CDR3 totals 14 residues. Germline assignment: CDR1 SGDLS and CDR2 YYNGEE. CDR3 bases: TGTGCCAGCAGCGTAGAGGGGTTTACCTACGAGCAGTACTTC. Translating gives CASSVEGFTYEQYF.

This clone came up once. The V gene is TRBV5-1, the J gene TRBJ2-2; D not resolved. The CDR3 is 13 amino acids. V was trimmed by 2 bases and J by 1 base, leaving 3 bases between them. Per germline, CDR1 SGHRS and CDR2 YFSETQ. The DNA for the CDR3 is TGCGCCAGCAGCTTCAAGAACACCGGGGAGCTGTTTTTT. It codes for CASSFKNTGELFF.

This sequence joins TRBV11-3 and TRBJ1-1, with D perhaps matching TRBD1 (6 bases). Germline V lookup: CDR1 SGHNT, CDR2 YENEEA. The CDR3 totals 16 residues. The ends were cut back, 1 base at V and 1 base at J, with 13 bases in the middle. Here the CDR3 reads CASSLGQGRGNTEAFF. The CDR3, as DNA: TGTGCCAGCAGCTTAGGTCAGGGGAGAGGGAACACTGAAGCTTTCTTT.

About this clone itself: This same CDR3 is encoded by further DNA sequences in the sample. The CDR3 loop is CASSLEGAYGYTF. The CDR3 coding sequence is TGCGCCAGCAGCTTGGAGGGGGCGTACGGCTACACCTTC. V gene TRBV5-1 combines with J gene TRBJ1-2, with TRBD1 matching 7 bases. The CDR3 extends over 13 amino acids. Trimming removed 0 bases from V and 8 bases from J; junction bases left unmatched: 4. CDR1 is SGHRS, CDR2 YFSETQ, per germline.

The chain combines TRBV24-1 with TRBJ2-3, with D possibly being TRBD2 (6 bases). The V end was cut by 12 bases, the J end by 2 bases, with 17 bases between. Germline assignment: CDR1 KGHDR and CDR2 SFDVKD. CDR3 length equals 14 residues. CDR3 coding DNA: TGTGCCCCGGGACCGGGACTCACCACAGATACGCAGTATTTT. Translation gives CAPGPGLTTDTQYF.

CDR3 nucleotides: TGTGCCAGCAGTCAAGAACAGCTGCTTCTCTACGAGCAGTACTTC. Encoded protein: CASSQEQLLLYEQYF. The V call is TRBV6-2 or TRBV6-3, the J call TRBJ2-7; D gene ambiguous. Germline CDR1 and CDR2: MNHEY and SVGEGT. V gave up 5 bases and J gave up 3 bases, with 17 bases separating them. The CDR3 spans 15 residues.

The rearrangement joins TRBV7-9 to TRBJ2-3; 9 bases fit TRBD2. CDR3 length: 17 amino acids. Germline V gene lookup returns CDR1 SEHNR and CDR2 FQNEAQ (reference sequence). Trimming cost V 5 bases and J 5 bases; bases outside gene matches: 14. CDR3 region: CASSLEGAGGARDTQYF. The CDR3 coding sequence is TGTGCCAGCAGCCTGGAGGGGGCGGGAGGGGCAAGAGATACGCAGTATTTT.

The V gene is TRBV7-8, the J gene TRBJ2-1; maybe TRBD2 (7 bases). V was trimmed by 0 bases and J by 5 bases, leaving 20 bases between them. Germline-derived CDR1 and CDR2 are SGHVS and FQNEAQ. This CDR3 contains 18 residues. CDR3: CASSLAIGGGRFDNEQFF. CDR3 DNA: TGTGCCAGCAGCTTAGCCATAGGGGGGGGGAGGTTTGACAATGAGCAGTTCTTC.

The gene calls are TRBV6-4 and TRBJ2-1; D is undetermined. The ends were cut back, 2 bases at V and 4 bases at J, with 6 bases in the middle. The CDR3 extends over 13 amino acids. The V gene's germline CDR1 is MRHNA and CDR2 SNTAGT. CDR3 sequence (DNA): TGTGCCAGCAGTGACGAGGAGTACAATGAGCAGTTCTTC. It encodes CASSDEEYNEQFF.

The V and J genes are TRBV18 and TRBJ1-2, with 8 nucleotides matching TRBD1. V was pared by 2 bases and J by 8 bases, with 4 bases of the junction left unmatched. Per the germline V gene, CDR1 is KGHSH and CDR2 is LQKENI. The CDR3 is 13 amino acids. The CDR3 coding sequence is TGTGCCAGCTCACCAGAACAGGGGGGCGGCTACACCTTC. Amino acids: CASSPEQGGGYTF.

The gene calls are TRBV6-4 and TRBJ1-2, with D possibly being TRBD1 (5 bases). CDR3 size: 13 residues. CDR1 and CDR2 (germline): MRHNA, SNTAGT. V lost 0 bases, J lost 3 bases, and 5 bases lay in between. CDR3 region: CASSDSGDYGYTF. In nucleotides, the CDR3 is TGTGCCAGCAGTGACTCAGGGGACTATGGCTACACCTTC.

The J gene is TRBJ2-1, the V gene TRBV19; 9 bases map to TRBD2. The CDR3 totals 15 residues. The germline V gene has CDR1 LNHDA and CDR2 SQIVND (reference sequence). J lost 9 bases, V lost 7 bases, and 13 bases had no gene match. The CDR3 protein is CASIGGGAQGSEQFF. The CDR3 DNA reads TGTGCCAGTATCGGCGGGGGGGCCCAAGGAAGTGAGCAGTTCTTC. Full variable domain (outside the CDR3, taken from reference TRBV19 and TRBJ2-1): DGGITQSPKYLFRKEGQNVTLSCEQNLNHDAMYWYRQDPGQGLRLIYYSQIVNDFQKGDIAEGYSVSREKKESFPLTVTSAQKNPTAFYLCASIGGGAQGSEQFFGPGTRLTVL.

The chain couples TRBV6-4 to TRBJ2-1; tentative D call: TRBD2 (6 bases). Germline loops: CDR1 MRHNA, CDR2 SNTAGT. This CDR3 spans 17 amino acids. V lost 0 bases to trimming and J lost 0 bases, with 12 bases between them. CDR3 DNA sequence: TGTGCCAGCAGTGACTCCCCTAGCGCGAGCTCCTACAATGAGCAGTTCTTC. Translated: CASSDSPSASSYNEQFF.

This chain links TRBV7-8 with TRBJ2-1, with D possibly being TRBD2 (5 bases). The V gene's germline CDR1 is SGHVS and CDR2 FQNEAQ. Trimming stripped 5 bases from V and 0 bases from J, with 14 bases between. The CDR3 is 16 residues long. CDR3 in amino acids: CASSKRTGNSYNEQFF. In nucleotides, the CDR3 is TGTGCCAGCAGCAAAAGGACTGGGAACTCCTACAATGAGCAGTTCTTC.

This chain links TRBV20-1 with TRBJ1-1; D unclear. This CDR3 has 14 residues. V was cut by 3 bases and J by 1 base, with 12 bases left in between. The V gene's germline CDR1 is DFQATT and CDR2 SNEGSKA (reference sequence). This CDR3 reads CSASDQAGNTEAFF. The CDR3, as DNA: TGCAGTGCTAGTGATCAGGCGGGGAACACTGAAGCTTTCTTT.

The rearrangement joins TRBV21-1 to TRBJ2-2; the DNA was not used to check the table's D call, TRBD1. TRBV21-1 is deemed a pseudogene. There are 15 residues in the CDR3. The CDR3 protein is CASSNLTDTTGELFF. CDR3 coding DNA: TGTGCCAGCAGCAACTTAACAGATACCACCGGGGAGCTGTTTTTT.

The V and J genes are TRBV3-1 (or the pseudogene TRBV3-2) and TRBJ1-6; 9 positions match TRBD1. Germline V gene data show CDR1 as LGHDT and CDR2 as YNNKEL (reference sequence). J gave up 6 bases and V 7 bases, and 10 bases lay outside the gene matches. The CDR3 is 16 amino acids. The CDR3 here is CASTLGTGPPNSPLHF. In DNA form, the CDR3 reads TGTGCCAGCACCCTCGGGACAGGGCCCCCTAATTCACCCCTCCACTTT.

In DNA form, the CDR3 reads TGTGCCAGCAGCGCCCTCGGGGGGGCCGCCTACAATGAGCAGTTCTTC. The encoded protein is CASSALGGAAYNEQFF. The J gene is TRBJ2-1, the V gene TRBV7-3; TRBD2 aligns across 8 bases. The CDR3 sequence is 16 residues long. Germline V gene lookup returns CDR1 SGHTA and CDR2 FQGTGA. V shed 5 bases, J shed 2 bases, and the junction held 8 bases outside the gene matches.

The chain joins TRBV15 to TRBJ1-2, with 7 nucleotides matching TRBD1. The junction had 10 bases not matched to a gene; V was cut back by 0 bases and J by 0 bases. Germline values: CDR1 LNHNV, CDR2 YYDKDF (reference sequence). The length of the CDR3 is 18 residues. As DNA, the CDR3 is TGTGCCACCAGCAGAGATTGGACAGGTTTGACTTCTAACTATGGCTACACCTTC. Protein: CATSRDWTGLTSNYGYTF.

This rearrangement joins TRBV28 to TRBJ1-2, with D tentatively TRBD1 (5 bases). The V end lost 3 bases, the J end lost 0 bases, and 8 bases lay between the germline ends. The CDR3 runs to 14 residues. The germline V gene encodes CDR1 MDHEN and CDR2 SYDVKM. The CDR3 protein is CASSLVTANYGYTF. The CDR3 DNA reads TGTGCCAGCAGTTTGGTGACAGCTAACTATGGCTACACCTTC.

The V gene is TRBV5-8, the J gene TRBJ2-7; 8 bases map to TRBD1. The CDR3 sequence is 14 residues long. J lost 6 bases, V lost 6 bases, and 11 bases had no gene match. The germline V gene encodes CDR1 SGHTS and CDR2 YDEGEE. In DNA form, the CDR3 reads TGTGCCAGCAACCTACAGGGGGGTGGTCGCGAGCAGTACTTC. As protein: CASNLQGGGREQYF.

The chain uses TRBV30 and TRBJ1-4; TRBD1 might be the D (6 bases). The V end was cut by 5 bases, the J end by 5 bases, with 12 bases between. This CDR3 region has 13 residues. The germline CDR1 and CDR2 sequences are GTSNPN and SVGIG (reference sequence). CDR3 protein: CAWGGQHNEKLFF. CDR3 nucleotides: TGTGCCTGGGGAGGACAGCACAATGAAAAACTGTTTTTT.

V is TRBV29-1 and J is TRBJ1-3, with a possible D match to TRBD1 (6 bases). This CDR3 is built from 14 residues. Trimming removed 5 bases from V and 3 bases from J, with 14 bases in between. CDR1 is SQVTM and CDR2 is ANQGSEA in the germline V gene. Here the CDR3 DNA reads TGCAGCGTTAAACCTACAGGGAGTGGAAACACCATATATTTT. Residues: CSVKPTGSGNTIYF.

The rearrangement uses TRBV6-5 and TRBJ1-4; TRBD1 is a possible D gene (5 bases). Germline V gene sequence: CDR1 MNHEY, CDR2 SVGAGI. This CDR3 contains 15 residues. V dropped 5 bases and J dropped 7 bases, with 17 bases sitting between them. CDR3 region: CASSHGGRAGEKLFF. The CDR3 nucleotides read TGTGCCAGCAGTCATGGGGGGAGGGCAGGTGAAAAACTGTTTTTT.